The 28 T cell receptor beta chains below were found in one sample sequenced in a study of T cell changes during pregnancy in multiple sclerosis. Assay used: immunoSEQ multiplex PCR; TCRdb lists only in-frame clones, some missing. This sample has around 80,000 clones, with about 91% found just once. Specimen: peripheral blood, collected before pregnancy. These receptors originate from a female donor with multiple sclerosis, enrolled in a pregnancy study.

DNA of the CDR3: TGTGCCAGCAGCCAAGTCAGGGGGCGGACTGAAGCTTTCTTT. It translates to CASSQVRGRTEAFF. The chain couples TRBV14 to TRBJ1-1; 8 positions agree with TRBD1. Germline values: CDR1 SGHDN, CDR2 FVKESK. J lost 5 bases, V lost 1 base, and 3 bases had no gene match. The CDR3 has 14 amino acids.

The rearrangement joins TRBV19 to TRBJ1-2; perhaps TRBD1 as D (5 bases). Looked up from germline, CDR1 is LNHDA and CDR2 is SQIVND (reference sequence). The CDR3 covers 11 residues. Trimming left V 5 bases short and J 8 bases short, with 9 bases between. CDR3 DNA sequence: TGTGCCAGTAGTGTAGGGGCCGGCTACACCTTC. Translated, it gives CASSVGAGYTF. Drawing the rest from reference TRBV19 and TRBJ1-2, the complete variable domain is DGGITQSPKYLFRKEGQNVTLSCEQNLNHDAMYWYRQDPGQGLRLIYYSQIVNDFQKGDIAEGYSVSREKKESFPLTVTSAQKNPTAFYLCASSVGAGYTFGSGTRLTVV.

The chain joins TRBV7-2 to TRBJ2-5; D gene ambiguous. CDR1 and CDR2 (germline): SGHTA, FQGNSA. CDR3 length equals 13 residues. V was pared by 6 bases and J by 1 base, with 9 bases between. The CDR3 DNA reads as TGTGCCAGCAGTCGAGCGTCCCAAGAGACCCAGTACTTC. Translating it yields CASSRASQETQYF.

The CDR3: CASSLSWGLREPPDTQYF. In DNA form, the CDR3 reads TGCGCCAGCAGCTTGTCTTGGGGGTTGCGGGAGCCGCCAGATACGCAGTATTTT. The gene calls are TRBV5-1 and TRBJ2-3, with 7 bases lining up with TRBD2. The CDR3 is made up of 18 amino acids. The trim removed 1 base at V and 4 bases at J, leaving 15 bases unmatched. Germline CDR1 SGHRS, CDR2 YFSETQ.

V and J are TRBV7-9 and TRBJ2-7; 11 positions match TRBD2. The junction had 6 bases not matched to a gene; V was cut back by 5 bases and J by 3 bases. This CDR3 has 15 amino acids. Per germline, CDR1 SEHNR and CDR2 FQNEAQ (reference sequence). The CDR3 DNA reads TGTGCCAGCAGCCGAATCGGGACTAGCGGCTACGAGCAGTACTTC. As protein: CASSRIGTSGYEQYF.

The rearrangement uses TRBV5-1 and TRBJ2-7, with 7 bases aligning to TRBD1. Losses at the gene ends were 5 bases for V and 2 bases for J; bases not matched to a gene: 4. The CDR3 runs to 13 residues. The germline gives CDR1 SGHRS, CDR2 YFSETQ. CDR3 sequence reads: CASRRDSTYEQYF. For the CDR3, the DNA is TGCGCCAGCAGGAGGGACAGTACCTACGAGCAGTACTTC.

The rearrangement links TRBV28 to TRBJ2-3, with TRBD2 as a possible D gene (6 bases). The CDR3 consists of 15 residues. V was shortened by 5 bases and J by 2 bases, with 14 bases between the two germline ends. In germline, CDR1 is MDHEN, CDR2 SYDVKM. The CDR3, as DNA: TGTGCCAGCAGTCCTCCGGGACTTACCACAGATACGCAGTATTTT. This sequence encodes CASSPPGLTTDTQYF.

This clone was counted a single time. The DNA of the CDR3 is TGCAGCGTCGATACCGGGACTAGCGGGTACAATGAGCAGTTCTTC. It codes for CSVDTGTSGYNEQFF. The chain couples TRBV29-1 to TRBJ2-1; 12 positions match TRBD2. Per germline, CDR1 SQVTM and CDR2 ANQGSEA. This CDR3 has 15 amino acids. V gave up 6 bases and J gave up 4 bases; unmatched junction bases: 7.

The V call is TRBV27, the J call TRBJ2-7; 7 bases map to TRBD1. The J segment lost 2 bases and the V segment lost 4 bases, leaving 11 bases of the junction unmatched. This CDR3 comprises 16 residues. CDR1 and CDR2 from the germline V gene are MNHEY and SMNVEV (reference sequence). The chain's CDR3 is CASSSTTGVGTYEQYF. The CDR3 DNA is TGTGCCAGCAGTTCGACTACAGGGGTTGGTACCTACGAGCAGTACTTC.

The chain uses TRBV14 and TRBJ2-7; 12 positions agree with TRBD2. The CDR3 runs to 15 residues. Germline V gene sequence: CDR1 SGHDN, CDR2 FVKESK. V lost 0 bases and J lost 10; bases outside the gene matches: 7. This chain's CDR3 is CASSQDSASGRAQYF. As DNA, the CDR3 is TGTGCCAGCAGCCAAGATTCGGCTAGCGGGAGGGCACAGTACTTC.

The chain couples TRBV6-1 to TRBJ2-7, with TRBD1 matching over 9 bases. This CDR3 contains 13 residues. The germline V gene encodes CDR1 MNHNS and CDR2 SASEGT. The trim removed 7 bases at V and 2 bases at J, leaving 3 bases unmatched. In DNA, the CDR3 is TGTGCCAGCAAGACAGGGGGAACCTACGAGCAGTACTTC. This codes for CASKTGGTYEQYF.

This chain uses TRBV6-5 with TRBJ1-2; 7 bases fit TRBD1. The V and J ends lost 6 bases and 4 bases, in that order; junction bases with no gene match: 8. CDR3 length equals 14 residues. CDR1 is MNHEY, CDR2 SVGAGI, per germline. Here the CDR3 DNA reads TGTGCCAGCAGCTTCGGACAGGAGCTCTATGGCTACACCTTC. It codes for CASSFGQELYGYTF.

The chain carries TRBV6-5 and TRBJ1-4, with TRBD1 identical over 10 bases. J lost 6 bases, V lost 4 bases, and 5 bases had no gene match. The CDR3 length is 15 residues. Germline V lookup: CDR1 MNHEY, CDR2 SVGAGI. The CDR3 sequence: CASSSPGTGDEKLFF. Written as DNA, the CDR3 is TGTGCCAGCAGTTCCCCCGGGACAGGGGATGAAAAACTGTTTTTT.

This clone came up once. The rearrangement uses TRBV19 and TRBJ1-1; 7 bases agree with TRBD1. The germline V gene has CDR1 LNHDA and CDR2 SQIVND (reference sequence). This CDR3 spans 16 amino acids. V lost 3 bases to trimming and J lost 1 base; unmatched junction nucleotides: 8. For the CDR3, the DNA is TGTGCCAGTAGTATTACCCCGGGACAGAGGAACACTGAAGCTTTCTTT. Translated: CASSITPGQRNTEAFF.

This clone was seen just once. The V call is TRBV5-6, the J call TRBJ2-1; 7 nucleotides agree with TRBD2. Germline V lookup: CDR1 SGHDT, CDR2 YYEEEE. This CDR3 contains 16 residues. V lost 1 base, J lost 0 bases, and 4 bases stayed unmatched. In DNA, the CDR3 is TGTGCCAGCAGCTTGCTCGGGGGGAGCTCCTACAATGAGCAGTTCTTC. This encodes CASSLLGGSSYNEQFF.

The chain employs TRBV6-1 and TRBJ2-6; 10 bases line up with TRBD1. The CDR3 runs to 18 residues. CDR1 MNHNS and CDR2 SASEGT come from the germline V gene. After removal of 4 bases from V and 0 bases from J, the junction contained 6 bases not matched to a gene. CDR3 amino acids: CASSARQGALSGANVLTF. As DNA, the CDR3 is TGTGCCAGCAGTGCCCGACAGGGGGCTCTCTCTGGGGCCAACGTCCTGACTTTC.

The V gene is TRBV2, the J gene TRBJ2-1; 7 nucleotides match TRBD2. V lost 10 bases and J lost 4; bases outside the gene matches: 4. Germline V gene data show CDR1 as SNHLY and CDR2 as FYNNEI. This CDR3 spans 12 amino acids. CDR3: CATFGGYNEQFF. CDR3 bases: TGTGCCACCTTCGGGGGGTACAATGAGCAGTTCTTC.

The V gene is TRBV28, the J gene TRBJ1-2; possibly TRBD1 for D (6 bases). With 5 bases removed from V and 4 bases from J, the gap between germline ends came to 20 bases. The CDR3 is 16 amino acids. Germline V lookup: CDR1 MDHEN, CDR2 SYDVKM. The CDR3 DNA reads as TGTGCCAGCAGTGAGAGTCGGACAGCCCTTGGCTATGGCTACACCTTC. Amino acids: CASSESRTALGYGYTF.

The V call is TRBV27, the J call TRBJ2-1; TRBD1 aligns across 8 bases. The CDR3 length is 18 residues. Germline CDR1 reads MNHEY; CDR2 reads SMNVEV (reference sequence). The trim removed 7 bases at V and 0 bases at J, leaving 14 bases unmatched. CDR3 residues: CASNPGTGRKGSYNEQFF. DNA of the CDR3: TGTGCCAGCAACCCGGGGACAGGAAGGAAAGGCTCCTACAATGAGCAGTTCTTC.

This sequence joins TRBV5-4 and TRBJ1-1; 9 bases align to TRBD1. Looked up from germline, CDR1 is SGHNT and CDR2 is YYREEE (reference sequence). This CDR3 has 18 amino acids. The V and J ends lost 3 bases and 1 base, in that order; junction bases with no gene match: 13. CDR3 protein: CASSSKGQGGRANTEAFF. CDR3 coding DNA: TGTGCCAGCAGCTCCAAGGGACAGGGAGGGCGTGCGAACACTGAAGCTTTCTTT.

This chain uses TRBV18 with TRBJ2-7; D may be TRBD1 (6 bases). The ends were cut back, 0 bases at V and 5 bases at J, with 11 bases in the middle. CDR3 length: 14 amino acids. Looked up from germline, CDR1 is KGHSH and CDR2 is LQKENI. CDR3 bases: TGTGCCAGCTCACCACCTGGCAGGGGAAACGAGCAGTACTTC. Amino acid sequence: CASSPPGRGNEQYF.

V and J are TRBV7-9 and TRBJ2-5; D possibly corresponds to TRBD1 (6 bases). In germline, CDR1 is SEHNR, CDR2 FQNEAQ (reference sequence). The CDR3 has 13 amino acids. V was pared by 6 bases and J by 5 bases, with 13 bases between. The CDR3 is CASSSGVSETQYF. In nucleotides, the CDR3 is TGTGCCAGCAGTTCAGGGGTTTCCGAGACCCAGTACTTC.

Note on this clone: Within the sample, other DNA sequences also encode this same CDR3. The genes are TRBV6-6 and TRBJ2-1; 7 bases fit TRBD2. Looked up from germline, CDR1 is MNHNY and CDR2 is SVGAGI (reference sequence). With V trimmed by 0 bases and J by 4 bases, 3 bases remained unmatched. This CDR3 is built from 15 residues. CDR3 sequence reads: CASSYSSGPYNEQFF. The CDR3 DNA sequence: TGTGCCAGCAGTTACTCTAGCGGGCCTTACAATGAGCAGTTCTTC.

The DNA of the CDR3 is TGTGCCAGCAGCTTAGCCGCTAGCGGGGGCGGGCAGTACTTC. Encoded protein: CASSLAASGGGQYF. This rearrangement joins TRBV7-8 to TRBJ2-7; 10 bases align to TRBD2. The CDR3 is 14 amino acids. Germline CDR1 reads SGHVS; CDR2 reads FQNEAQ. The V gene end was trimmed by 0 bases and the J gene end by 9 bases; junction bases not matched to a gene: 5.

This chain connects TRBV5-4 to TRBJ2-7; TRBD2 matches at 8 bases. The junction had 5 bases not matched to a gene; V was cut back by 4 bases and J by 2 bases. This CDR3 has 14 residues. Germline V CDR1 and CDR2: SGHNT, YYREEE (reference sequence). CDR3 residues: CASSAGLATYEQYF. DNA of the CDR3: TGTGCCAGCAGCGCCGGACTAGCTACCTACGAGCAGTACTTC.

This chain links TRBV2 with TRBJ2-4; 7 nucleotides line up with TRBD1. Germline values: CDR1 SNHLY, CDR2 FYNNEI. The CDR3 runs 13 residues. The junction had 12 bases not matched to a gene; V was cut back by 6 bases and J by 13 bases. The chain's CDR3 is CASSPDRIYVQYF. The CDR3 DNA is TGTGCCAGCAGCCCGGACAGGATCTACGTCCAGTACTTC.

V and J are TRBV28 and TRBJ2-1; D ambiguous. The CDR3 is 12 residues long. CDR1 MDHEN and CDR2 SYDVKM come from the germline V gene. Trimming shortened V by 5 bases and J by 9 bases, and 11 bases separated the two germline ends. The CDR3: CASSRPSGEQFF. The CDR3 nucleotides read TGTGCCAGCAGTCGACCTTCGGGTGAGCAGTTCTTC. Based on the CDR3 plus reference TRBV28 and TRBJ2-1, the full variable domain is DVKVTQSSRYLVKRTGEKVFLECVQDMDHENMFWYRQDPGLGLRLIYFSYDVKMKEKGDIPEGYSVSREKKERFSLILESASTNQTSMYLCASSRPSGEQFFGPGTRLTVL.

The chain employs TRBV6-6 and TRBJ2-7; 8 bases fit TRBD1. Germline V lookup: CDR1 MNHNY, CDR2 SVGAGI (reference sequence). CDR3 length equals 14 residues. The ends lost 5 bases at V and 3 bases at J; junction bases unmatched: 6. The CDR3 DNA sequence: TGTGCCAGCAGTATCGGGACAGGAAACTACGAGCAGTACTTC. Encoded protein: CASSIGTGNYEQYF.